This is a list of T cell receptor beta chains from one sample in a study of blood T cell repertoires in COVID-19. Using immunoSEQ multiplex PCR, the repertoire was profiled, and TCRdb retains in-frame clones only, with some absent. The data hold tens of thousands of clones, with 87% observed a single time. Sequences were obtained from peripheral blood. The receptors originated from a man aged 55 to 70 with active COVID-19. The CDR3 runs from the conserved cysteine through the conserved F or W. The D gene is left open where the match is weak. Size is omitted from some rows. Given values are once, few, many or a class for expanded clones.

few,TRBV2,TRBJ2-2,TRBD2,15,TGTGCCCGCGGGCTAGCGGGGGCGAACACCGGGGAGCTGTTTTTT,CARGLAGANTGELFF
NA,TRBV5-8,TRBJ1-6,NA,16,TGTGCCAGCAGCTTGGATTCGAGCTCCTATAATTCACCCCTCCACTTT,CASSLDSSSYNSPLHF
NA,TRBV6-2/TRBV6-3,TRBJ1-1,TRBD1,16,TGTGCCAGCAGTTACGCGACAGGGGGCCTGGGCACTGAAGCTTTCTTT,CASSYATGGLGTEAFF
NA,TRBV19,TRBJ2-5,TRBD1,15,TGTGCCAGTAGGAAATTCGGGACAGGGGGAGAGACCCAGTACTTC,CASRKFGTGGETQYF
NA,TRBV6-4,TRBJ2-4,NA,15,TGTGCCAGCAGTCACAGGGAGAGGGCCAAAAACATTCAGTACTTC,CASSHRERAKNIQYF
NA,TRBV7-2,TRBJ2-7,TRBD2,15,TGTGCCAGCAGCCTGGGACTAGCTAGCTCCTACGAGCAGTACTTC,CASSLGLASSYEQYF
NA,TRBV6-5,TRBJ1-2,NA,13,TGTGCCAGCGACGGCAGGTATTTTTATGGCTACACCTTC,CASDGRYFYGYTF
NA,TRBV18,TRBJ2-1,TRBD1,15,TGTGCCAGCTCACCACCGGGACAGGGGATCAATGAGCAGTTCTTC,CASSPPGQGINEQFF
NA,TRBV19,TRBJ2-2,TRBD1,15,TGTGCCAGTAGTTCGGGACAGAAACTCACCGGGGAGCTGTTTTTT,CASSSGQKLTGELFF
once,TRBV19,TRBJ2-1,TRBD2,20,TGTGCCAGTAGTATTTTTCCATTGACTAGCGGGAGTACCTACTACAATGAGCAGTTCTTC,CASSIFPLTSGSTYYNEQFF
NA,TRBV4-1,TRBJ1-2,TRBD1,16,TGCGCCAGCAGCCAAGTCAGAGGGGGCTTGAACTATGGCTACACCTTC,CASSQVRGGLNYGYTF
NA,TRBV28,TRBJ2-7,NA,12,TGTGCCAGCAGTTTTGAGGGCTACGAGCAGTACTTC,CASSFEGYEQYF
NA,TRBV2,TRBJ1-1,NA,13,TGTGCCAGCAGGGACAGCATGAACACTGAAGCTTTCTTT,CASRDSMNTEAFF
once,TRBV6-2/TRBV6-3,TRBJ2-3,TRBD2,15,TGTGCCAGCAGTTATACTAGCGGGAACACAGATACGCAGTATTTT,CASSYTSGNTDTQYF
NA,TRBV19,TRBJ1-2,NA,13,TGTGCCAGTAAGGTCGAGGATAACTATGGCTACACCTTC,CASKVEDNYGYTF